What follows is one TCR beta chain and its context. After removal of 2 bases from V and 6 bases from J, the junction contained 8 bases not matched to a gene. This CDR3 has 15 amino acids. Per the germline V gene, CDR1 is SGHRS and CDR2 is YFSETQ. The sample comes from a study of blood T cell repertoires in COVID-19. Background on the study: Acute and convalescent COVID-19 samples came from the United States, Italy and Spain.

Clones were read by immunoSEQ multiplex PCR, and TCRdb kept only the in-frame ones, dropping some. This table has 150,000 to 200,000 clones, roughly 85% appearing once. Sequenced material: peripheral blood. The chain combines TRBV5-1 with TRBJ2-7, with 10 nucleotides matching TRBD1. This TCR came from a man aged 45-60 years with active or convalescent COVID-19. As DNA, the CDR3 is TGCGCCAGCAGCTTAACTCCGGGACAGGGGATCGAGCAGTACTTC. Encoded protein: CASSLTPGQGIEQYF.